The clone carrying this TCR beta chain appeared a few times. The data are from a study of Graves' ophthalmopathy and Graves' hyperthyroidism. The CDR3 contains 22 residues. CDR1 and CDR2 (germline): SEHNR, FQNEAQ (reference sequence). The V end lost 5 bases, the J end lost 3 bases, and 38 bases lay between the germline ends. RNA transcripts provided the template for amplifying TCR beta CDR3 regions. First-round RT-PCR employed HTBI primers, with a second-round multiplex PCR after it. TCRdb processed the multiplex PCR reads anew with MiXCR; each CDR3 protein has one entry. The data contain about 740,000 distinct CDR3 sequences, roughly 41% of them singletons.

V gene TRBV7-9 combines with J gene TRBJ2-7; D may match TRBD1 or TRBD2 (5 bases each). Material for sequencing was peripheral blood. The sequence was collected from an adult man with Graves' ophthalmopathy. CDR3 region: CASSPRSRNPNVGRLRFYEQYF. The CDR3 DNA reads as TGTGCCAGCAGCCCCAGATCCAGGAACCCAAACGTGGGACGGCTGCGCTTCTACGAGCAGTACTTC. The full variable domain, in which reference TRBV7-9 and TRBJ2-7 provide the parts outside the CDR3, is DTGVSQNPRHKITKRGQNVTFRCDPISEHNRLYWYRQTLGQGPEFLTYFQNEAQLEKSRLLSDRFSAERPKGSFSTLEIQRTEQGDSAMYLCASSPRSRNPNVGRLRFYEQYFGPGTRLTVT.